This T cell receptor beta chain was recorded in a study of T cell responses to AZD1222 COVID-19 vaccine. On this clone itself: What it binds is not known.

Generated by immunoSEQ multiplex PCR, the TCRdb table keeps only in-frame clones and is missing some. The sample records about 150,000 clones, more than 85% being singletons. V was pared by 4 bases and J by 8 bases, with 18 bases between. Germline CDR1 is MNHEY and CDR2 is SVGAGI. The CDR3 has 16 amino acids. Whole-study results and caveats: The peak T cell response came first, and repertoires were sampled only after it. Researchers report vaccine-associated CD4 TCRs spanning spike, with dominance at 160-218 and 743-854. Donors skewed white British and female; clonal diversity was possibly underestimated. Spike-specific TCR depth and breadth grew after two AZD1222 doses.

The sequenced sample was peripheral blood, obtained after recovery from COVID-19. The chain combines TRBV6-5 with TRBJ1-6; D possibly corresponds to TRBD1 (6 bases). The source is an adult who had recovered from COVID-19. The CDR3 is CASSWDIPRDDSPLHF. The CDR3 bases are TGTGCCAGCAGTTGGGACATCCCCAGGGATGATTCACCCCTCCACTTT.